This TCR beta chain was sequenced for a study of monozygotic twins with cystic fibrosis. The study's findings and limits: Nucleotide-identical clonotype sharing was significantly higher within monozygotic CF twin pairs than between unrelated CF individuals.

About this clone itself: The antigen remains undetermined.

Some clones are missing from TCRdb's copy, which holds only in-frame ones; the method was immunoSEQ multiplex PCR. The table has 15,000 to 20,000 clones, around 90% seen once; the top ten hold 1.6%. The source material was blood. The receptor was isolated from a girl aged 2 to 9 with cystic fibrosis.

For the CDR3, the DNA is TGTGCCAGCAGCTTACCTACAGGGGCTACATCTGAAGCTTTCTTT. The encoded protein is CASSLPTGATSEAFF. The chain links TRBV7-6 to TRBJ1-1; 7 positions agree with TRBD1. Germline V gene sequence: CDR1 SGHVS, CDR2 FNYEAQ. V lost 2 bases, J lost 6 bases, and 9 bases stayed unmatched. The CDR3 has 15 amino acids.